The rows below give T cell receptor beta chains drawn from one sample of a study of blood T cells in healthy people across ages. TCRdb fed the 5' RACE reads into MiXCR, producing one record per CDR3 protein. The sample lists about 1 million distinct CDR3 sequences, 35% to 55% occurring once. Material for sequencing was blood. These receptors all come from a woman aged 55-69 years in good health. Both conserved end residues are part of each CDR3.

len	v_gene	CDR3aa
13	TRBV20-1	CSASKGGQETQYF
16	TRBV7-3	CASSPGAGEFTDTQYF
13	TRBV20-1	CSARLQGNYEQYF
15	TRBV6-5	CASSYSGDTTYEQYF
14	TRBV27	CASSPQMTIYEQYF
13	TRBV27	CASNMAGSYEQYF
18	TRBV4-2	CASSQGDRQGGSLREQYF
15	TRBV7-2	CASSLGQDLTDTQYF
14	TRBV6-5	CASRGAPPNYGYTF
15	TRBV7-2	CASSLEVREYTEQFF
16	TRBV28	CASSFRGIAESYEQYF
16	TRBV20-1	CSARDLGGTAKNIQYF
13	TRBV29-1	CSVEGPATYEQYF
14	TRBV27	CASSLSSRTDTQYF
15	TRBV7-3	CASSLRQGVWNEQFF
14	TRBV6-1	CASSEQGAYNEQFF
16	TRBV5-1	CASSDSMDSSYNEQFF
19	TRBV5-1	CASSFGGLAGVSGANVLTF
15	TRBV7-2	CASSADSGLSYEQYF
16	TRBV3-1	CASSQETAFTYNEQFF
18	TRBV20-1	CSARDPGLAGGPFYEQYF
10	TRBV20-1	CSARAHEQFF
12	TRBV7-3	CASSSLVGEQFF
14	TRBV20-1	CSAWSATLGYGYTF
18	TRBV7-3	CASSSLTSGRICPYEQYF
13	TRBV13	CASSFNRDYEQYF
16	TRBV11-2	CASSDHRTGGNYGYTF
13	TRBV20-1	CSAPGGAGTEAFF
15	TRBV7-8	CASSPTTSGSYEQYF